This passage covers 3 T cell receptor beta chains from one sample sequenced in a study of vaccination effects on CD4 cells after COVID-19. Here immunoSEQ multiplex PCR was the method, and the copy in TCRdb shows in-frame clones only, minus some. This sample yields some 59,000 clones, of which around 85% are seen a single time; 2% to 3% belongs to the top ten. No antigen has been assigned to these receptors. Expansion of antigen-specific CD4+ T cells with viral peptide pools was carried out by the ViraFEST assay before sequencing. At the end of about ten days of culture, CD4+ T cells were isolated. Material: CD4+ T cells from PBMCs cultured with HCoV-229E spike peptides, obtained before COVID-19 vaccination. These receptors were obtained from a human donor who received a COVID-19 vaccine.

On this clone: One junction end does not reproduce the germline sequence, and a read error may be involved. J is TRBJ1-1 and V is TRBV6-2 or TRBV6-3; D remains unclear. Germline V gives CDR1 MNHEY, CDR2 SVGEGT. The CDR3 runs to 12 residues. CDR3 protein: CASSNSNTEAFF. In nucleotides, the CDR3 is TGTGCCAGCAGTAACTCAAACACTGAAGCTTTCTTT.

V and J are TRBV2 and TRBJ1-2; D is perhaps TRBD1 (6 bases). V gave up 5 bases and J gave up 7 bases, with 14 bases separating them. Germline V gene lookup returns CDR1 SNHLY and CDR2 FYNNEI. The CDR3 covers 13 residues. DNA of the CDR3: TGTGCCAGCAGTTCCCAGGGGAGCGGTGGCTACACCTTC. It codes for CASSSQGSGGYTF.

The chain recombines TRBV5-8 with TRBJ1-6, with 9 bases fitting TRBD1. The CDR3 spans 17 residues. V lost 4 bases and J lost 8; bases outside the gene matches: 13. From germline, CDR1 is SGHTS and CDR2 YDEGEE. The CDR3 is CASSARGQGITHSPLHF. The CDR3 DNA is TGTGCCAGCAGCGCCCGGGGACAGGGAATAACCCATTCACCCCTCCACTTT.